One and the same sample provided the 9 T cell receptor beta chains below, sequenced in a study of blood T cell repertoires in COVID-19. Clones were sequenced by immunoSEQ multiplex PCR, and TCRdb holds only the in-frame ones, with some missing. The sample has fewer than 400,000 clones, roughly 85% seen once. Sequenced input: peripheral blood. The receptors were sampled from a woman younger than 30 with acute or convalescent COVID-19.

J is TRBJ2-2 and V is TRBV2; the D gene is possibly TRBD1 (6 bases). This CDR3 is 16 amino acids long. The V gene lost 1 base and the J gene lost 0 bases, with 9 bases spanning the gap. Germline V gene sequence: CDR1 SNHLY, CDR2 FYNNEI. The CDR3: CASSEGGGTNTGELFF. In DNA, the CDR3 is TGTGCCAGCAGTGAAGGTGGGGGCACGAACACCGGGGAGCTGTTTTTT.

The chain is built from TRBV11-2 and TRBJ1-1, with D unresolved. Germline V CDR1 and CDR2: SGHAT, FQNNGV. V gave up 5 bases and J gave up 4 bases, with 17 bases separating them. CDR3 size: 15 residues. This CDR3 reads CASSARIGGGTEAFF. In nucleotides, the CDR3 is TGTGCCAGCAGCGCTAGGATTGGCGGCGGCACTGAAGCTTTCTTT.

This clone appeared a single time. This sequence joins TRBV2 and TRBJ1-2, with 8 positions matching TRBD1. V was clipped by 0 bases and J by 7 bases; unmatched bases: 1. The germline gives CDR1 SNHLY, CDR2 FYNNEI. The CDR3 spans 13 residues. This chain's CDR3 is CASSEADRGGYTF. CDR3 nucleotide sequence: TGTGCCAGCAGTGAAGCCGACAGGGGTGGCTACACCTTC.

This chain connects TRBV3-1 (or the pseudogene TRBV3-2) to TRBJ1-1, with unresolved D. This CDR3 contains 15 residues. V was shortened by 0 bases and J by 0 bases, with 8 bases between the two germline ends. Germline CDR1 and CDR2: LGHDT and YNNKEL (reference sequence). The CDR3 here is CASSQESEMNTEAFF. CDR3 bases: TGTGCCAGCAGCCAAGAGTCGGAGATGAACACTGAAGCTTTCTTT.

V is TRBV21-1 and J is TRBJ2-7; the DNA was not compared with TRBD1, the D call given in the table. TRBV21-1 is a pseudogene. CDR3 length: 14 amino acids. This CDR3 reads CASISGTGRGEQYF. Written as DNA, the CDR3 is TGTGCCAGCATTTCCGGGACAGGGAGAGGCGAGCAGTACTTC.

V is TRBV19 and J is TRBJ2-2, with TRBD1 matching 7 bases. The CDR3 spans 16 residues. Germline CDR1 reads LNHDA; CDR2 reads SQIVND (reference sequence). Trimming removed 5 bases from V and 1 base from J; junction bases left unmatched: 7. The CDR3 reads CASSSAGTVNTGELFF. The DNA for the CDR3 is TGTGCCAGTAGTTCGGCCGGGACAGTGAACACCGGGGAGCTGTTTTTT.

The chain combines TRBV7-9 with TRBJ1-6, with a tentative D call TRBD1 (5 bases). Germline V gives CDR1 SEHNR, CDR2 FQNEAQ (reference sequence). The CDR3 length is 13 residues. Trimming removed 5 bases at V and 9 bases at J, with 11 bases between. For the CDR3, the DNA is TGTGCCAGCAGCCTAGGGGCGGGTTCACCCCTCCACTTT. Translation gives CASSLGAGSPLHF.

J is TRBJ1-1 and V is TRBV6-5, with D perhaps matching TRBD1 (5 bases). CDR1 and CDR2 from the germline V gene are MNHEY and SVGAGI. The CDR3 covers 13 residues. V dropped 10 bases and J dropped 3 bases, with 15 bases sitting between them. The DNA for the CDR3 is TGTGCCACCCAGAGCGGGGGTTACACTGAAGCTTTCTTT. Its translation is CATQSGGYTEAFF.

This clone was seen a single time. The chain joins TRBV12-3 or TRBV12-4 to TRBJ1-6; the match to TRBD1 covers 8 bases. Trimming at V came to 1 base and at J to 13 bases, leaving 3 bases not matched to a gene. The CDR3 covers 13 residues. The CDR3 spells CASSLGTGFPLHF. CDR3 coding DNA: TGTGCCAGCAGTTTAGGGACAGGGTTTCCCCTCCACTTT.